The 30 T cell receptor beta chains presented below share a single source sample, sequenced in a study of cytomegalovirus exposure and HLA in healthy donors. 60 Vbeta and 13 Jbeta primers were used in PCR. Here immunoSEQ multiplex PCR was the method, and the copy in TCRdb shows in-frame clones only, minus some. Of about 130,000 clones listed, 72% are singletons. The sample consisted of PBMCs. These receptors came from a man under 40 in good health and CMV-seronegative.

The V gene is TRBV7-8, the J gene TRBJ1-3; D gene unclear. The CDR3 is 12 amino acids. Trimming left V 4 bases short and J 4 bases short, with 5 bases between. Germline V CDR1 and CDR2: SGHVS, FQNEAQ. The CDR3, as DNA: TGTGCCAGCAGCTCCGGGGGAAACACCATATATTTT. As protein: CASSSGGNTIYF. Drawing the rest from reference TRBV7-8 and TRBJ1-3, the complete variable domain is GAGVSQSPRYKVAKRGQDVALRCDPISGHVSLFWYQQALGQGPEFLTYFQNEAQLDKSGLPSDRFFAERPEGSVSTLKIQRTQQEDSAVYLCASSSGGNTIYFGEGSWLTVV.

This clone was seen only once. The rearrangement uses TRBV9 and TRBJ1-2; 8 bases are shared with TRBD1. Germline assignment: CDR1 SGDLS and CDR2 YYNGEE. Trimming removed 0 bases from V and 4 bases from J; junction bases left unmatched: 11. This CDR3 has 17 residues. The CDR3 nucleotides are TGTGCCAGCAGCGTAGCCTCCAGTGACAGGGGAGGCTATGGCTACACCTTC. Its protein is CASSVASSDRGGYGYTF. Combining the CDR3 with reference TRBV9 and TRBJ1-2 gives the whole variable domain DSGVTQTPKHLITATGQRVTLRCSPRSGDLSVYWYQQSLDQGLQFLIQYYNGEERAKGNILERFSAQQFPDLHSELNLSSLELGDSALYFCASSVASSDRGGYGYTFGSGTRLTVV.

The rearrangement uses TRBV9 and TRBJ2-1; 7 nucleotides line up with TRBD2. The length of the CDR3 is 15 residues. The J segment lost 5 bases and the V segment lost 0 bases, leaving 5 bases of the junction unmatched. Germline V gene data show CDR1 as SGDLS and CDR2 as YYNGEE. In DNA, the CDR3 is TGTGCCAGCAGCGTAGGGCTAGCGGATGACAATGAGCAGTTCTTC. Amino acid sequence: CASSVGLADDNEQFF.

The V call is TRBV7-9, the J call TRBJ1-5; D is ambiguous. This CDR3 has 12 residues. The germline V gene encodes CDR1 SEHNR and CDR2 FQNEAQ (reference sequence). The V gene lost 1 base and the J gene lost 6 bases, with 4 bases spanning the gap. CDR3 amino acids: CASSLELQPQHF. CDR3 DNA: TGTGCCAGCAGCTTAGAACTTCAGCCCCAGCATTTT.

The chain links TRBV2 to TRBJ2-7; 9 bases line up with TRBD2. With 5 bases clipped from V and 2 bases from J, the junction kept 7 bases outside the gene matches. Germline assignment: CDR1 SNHLY and CDR2 FYNNEI. The length of the CDR3 is 15 residues. CDR3 sequence (DNA): TGTGCCAGCAGTCCTGGTAGCGGGGGCCCCTACGAGCAGTACTTC. It is translated as CASSPGSGGPYEQYF.

This chain uses TRBV4-1 with TRBJ2-7, with 9 nucleotides matching TRBD1. This CDR3 has 20 residues. V was pared by 2 bases and J by 2 bases, with 19 bases of the junction left unmatched. The germline CDR1 and CDR2 sequences are MGHRA and YSYEKL. The CDR3, as DNA: TGCGCCAGCAGCCAATTTTTAGTGAAGCTTGGGACAGGGTCGACCTACGAGCAGTACTTC. It codes for CASSQFLVKLGTGSTYEQYF.

This chain joins TRBV5-1 and TRBJ2-5; 8 positions agree with TRBD1. The end of the DNA fits TRBJ2-7 better, so the J call may be wrong. Germline assignment: CDR1 SGHRS and CDR2 YFSETQ. The CDR3 covers 13 residues. The CDR3 nucleotides are TGCGCCAGCAGCTCGACAGGGGCCTACGAGCAGTACTTC. Encoded protein: CASSSTGAYEQYF.

As regards this clone: The identical CDR3 is also encoded by other nucleotide sequences in the sample. The rearrangement joins TRBV5-1 to TRBJ1-1; the D is unclear. V was pared by 4 bases and J by 1 base, with 14 bases between. This CDR3 comprises 15 residues. Germline values: CDR1 SGHRS, CDR2 YFSETQ. The DNA of the CDR3 is TGCGCCAGCAGCCCACTGGGTGCGGGGAACACTGAAGCTTTCTTT. Amino acids: CASSPLGAGNTEAFF.

This clone was counted a few times. V is TRBV4-1 and J is TRBJ2-3; 11 bases match TRBD2. Germline loops: CDR1 MGHRA, CDR2 YSYEKL. The CDR3 totals 16 residues. With V trimmed by 3 bases and J by 6 bases, 8 bases remained unmatched. The CDR3 sequence is CASSHRTSGSYDTQYF. The CDR3, as DNA: TGCGCCAGCAGCCACCGGACTAGCGGGTCTTACGATACGCAGTATTTT.

Details on this clone: At one boundary the junction diverges from the germline segment, which might be a read error. The chain couples TRBV7-9 to TRBJ2-1, with 12 bases identical to TRBD2. Germline-derived CDR1 and CDR2 are SEHNR and FQNEAQ (reference sequence). The CDR3 has 17 amino acids. The CDR3 nucleotides are TGTTCCAGCAGTATTCTCCTTACTAGCGGGGGGTACAATGAGCAGTTCTTC. It translates to CSSSILLTSGGYNEQFF.

V gene TRBV7-2 combines with J gene TRBJ2-1; TRBD2 matches 8 bases. V lost 1 base, J lost 5 bases, and 4 bases stayed unmatched. CDR1 is SGHTA, CDR2 FQGNSA, per germline. The CDR3 extends over 15 amino acids. CDR3 protein: CASSLDGGGHNEQFF. The DNA for the CDR3 is TGTGCCAGCAGCTTAGACGGGGGGGGACACAATGAGCAGTTCTTC.

As for this clone: The same CDR3 can be traced to other DNA sequences in this sample. As DNA, the CDR3 is TGTGCCAGCAGTGCTCGTTACGAGCAGTACTTC. It is translated as CASSARYEQYF. The chain recombines TRBV2 with TRBJ2-7; the D is unclear. Trimming stripped 4 bases from V and 4 bases from J, with 5 bases between. CDR3 length equals 11 residues. Looked up from germline, CDR1 is SNHLY and CDR2 is FYNNEI.

V gene TRBV10-3 combines with J gene TRBJ2-7; 7 bases are shared with TRBD2. The CDR3 extends over 15 amino acids. Germline V gene data show CDR1 as ENHRY and CDR2 as SYGVKD. Trimming at V came to 5 bases and at J to 0 bases, leaving 7 bases not matched to a gene. The chain's CDR3 is CAISSPGLSSYEQYF. Here the CDR3 DNA reads TGTGCCATCAGTAGCCCGGGACTATCCTCCTACGAGCAGTACTTC.

The rearrangement joins TRBV28 to TRBJ1-1; 10 positions agree with TRBD1. Germline V gives CDR1 MDHEN, CDR2 SYDVKM. The CDR3 totals 15 residues. The junction had 2 bases not matched to a gene; V was cut back by 2 bases and J by 2 bases. CDR3 amino acids: CASSLRDRGNTEAFF. The CDR3 DNA sequence: TGTGCCAGCAGTTTAAGGGACAGGGGAAACACTGAAGCTTTCTTT.

V is TRBV4-3 and J is TRBJ2-7; 8 positions match TRBD1. The CDR3 loop spans 13 amino acids. Germline values: CDR1 LGHNA, CDR2 YSLEER. V lost 4 bases and J lost 6; bases outside the gene matches: 5. CDR3 sequence (DNA): TGCGCCAGCAGCCCCGGGACAGGCGGCGAGCAGTACTTC. Translating it yields CASSPGTGGEQYF.

The chain recombines TRBV4-3 with TRBJ1-6, with 8 bases identical to TRBD1. In germline, CDR1 is LGHNA, CDR2 YSLEER. Trimming cost V 4 bases and J 6 bases; bases outside gene matches: 8. This CDR3 is 16 amino acids long. CDR3 protein: CASSLRQGTGNSPLHF. The CDR3 DNA sequence: TGCGCCAGCAGCCTACGACAGGGGACTGGTAATTCACCCCTCCACTTT.

The gene calls are TRBV2 and TRBJ1-6; D is possibly TRBD1 (5 bases). Trimming cost V 11 bases and J 7 bases, with 21 bases left between them. The CDR3 is made up of 15 amino acids. Germline V gene lookup returns CDR1 SNHLY and CDR2 FYNNEI. DNA of the CDR3: TGTGCCCGCGCAGGTGTCCGAAGGGGAAATTCACCCCTCCACTTT. Protein: CARAGVRRGNSPLHF.

The V gene is TRBV2, the J gene TRBJ1-4; 7 bases fit TRBD1. From germline, CDR1 is SNHLY and CDR2 FYNNEI. The CDR3 consists of 14 residues. V was clipped by 6 bases and J by 4 bases; unmatched bases: 5. The DNA of the CDR3 is TGTGCCAGCAGGGACAGACAGGGTAATGAAAAACTGTTTTTT. Encoded protein: CASRDRQGNEKLFF.

J is TRBJ2-2 and V is TRBV11-3; 8 nucleotides agree with TRBD1. CDR3 length: 18 residues. Germline CDR1 SGHNT, CDR2 YENEEA. Trimming took 5 bases from V and 4 from J; bases not matched to a gene: 15. CDR3 coding DNA: TGTGCCAGCAGCCGATCTGGGTGGGGGACAGGAAGCACCGGGGAGCTGTTTTTT. Translated: CASSRSGWGTGSTGELFF.

The CDR3 region has the DNA TGCAGTGCCGGGTCTAACTATGGCTACACCTTC. Translated: CSAGSNYGYTF. The chain uses TRBV20-1 and TRBJ1-2, with D unclear. V was trimmed by 6 bases and J by 0 bases, leaving 5 bases between them. The germline V gene has CDR1 DFQATT and CDR2 SNEGSKA (reference sequence). The CDR3 length is 11 residues.

This rearrangement joins TRBV9 to TRBJ1-1; D is unclear. The CDR3 runs 14 residues. V was cut by 5 bases and J by 1 base, with 12 bases left in between. Looked up from germline, CDR1 is SGDLS and CDR2 is YYNGEE. The CDR3 coding sequence is TGTGCCAGCAGTACAATTTCGGGGAACACTGAAGCTTTCTTT. Its protein product is CASSTISGNTEAFF.

J is TRBJ1-2 and V is TRBV28, with D possibly being TRBD1 (5 bases). V shed 5 bases and J shed 3 bases, with 10 bases lying between them. The germline gives CDR1 MDHEN, CDR2 SYDVKM. The CDR3 extends over 13 amino acids. The CDR3 DNA sequence: TGTGCCAGCAGTGTCGACAGCTACTATGGCTACACCTTC. Residues: CASSVDSYYGYTF.

The chain joins TRBV27 to TRBJ2-2, with D perhaps TRBD2 (5 bases). Trimming removed 6 bases from V and 3 bases from J, with 11 bases in between. CDR1 is MNHEY, CDR2 SMNVEV, per germline (reference sequence). The CDR3 contains 14 residues. CDR3 loop: CASSRTEDTGELFF. CDR3 nucleotide sequence: TGTGCCAGCAGCCGGACGGAGGACACCGGGGAGCTGTTTTTT.

V and J are TRBV9 and TRBJ1-1, with D perhaps matching TRBD1 (5 bases). The CDR3 runs 14 residues. V was shortened by 4 bases and J by 1 base, with 11 bases between the two germline ends. Germline assignment: CDR1 SGDLS and CDR2 YYNGEE. CDR3 amino acids: CASSPPQGNTEAFF. Written as DNA, the CDR3 is TGTGCCAGCAGCCCACCCCAGGGGAACACTGAAGCTTTCTTT.

The chain links TRBV9 to TRBJ2-1; D is perhaps TRBD1 (5 bases). With 4 bases removed from V and 5 bases from J, the gap between germline ends came to 10 bases. The length of the CDR3 is 13 residues. In germline, CDR1 is SGDLS, CDR2 YYNGEE. The CDR3 protein is CASSSRQHNEQFF. CDR3 in DNA: TGTGCCAGCAGCTCCCGACAGCACAATGAGCAGTTCTTC.

This clone was seen only once. This rearrangement joins TRBV10-2 to TRBJ2-7; 9 bases map to TRBD1. This CDR3 has 16 amino acids. J gave up 2 bases and V 6 bases, and 11 bases lay outside the gene matches. CDR1 is WSHSY and CDR2 is SAAADI in the germline V gene. The CDR3 loop reads CASRDGPGQGTYEQYF. As DNA, the CDR3 is TGCGCCAGCAGAGACGGACCGGGACAGGGCACCTACGAGCAGTACTTC.

The chain links TRBV30 to TRBJ2-5; maybe TRBD2 (6 bases). CDR3 length: 13 amino acids. V was cut by 5 bases and J by 3 bases, with 13 bases left in between. The V gene's germline CDR1 is GTSNPN and CDR2 SVGIG (reference sequence). This CDR3 reads CAWAEGPKETQYF. CDR3 DNA: TGTGCCTGGGCGGAGGGGCCTAAAGAGACCCAGTACTTC.

The chain is built from TRBV15 and TRBJ1-1; a weak D match, TRBD1 (6 bases). Trimming removed 2 bases at V and 6 bases at J, with 10 bases between. This CDR3 region has 13 residues. Germline-derived CDR1 and CDR2 are LNHNV and YYDKDF (reference sequence). The CDR3 sequence is CATSRQGLSEAFF. As DNA, the CDR3 is TGTGCCACCAGCAGACAGGGGTTGTCTGAAGCTTTCTTT.

The chain links TRBV28 to TRBJ1-2; no reliable D call. Germline CDR1 is MDHEN and CDR2 is SYDVKM. V was shortened by 3 bases and J by 5 bases, with 7 bases between the two germline ends. This CDR3 has 12 residues. CDR3 loop: CASSFLRYGYTF. The CDR3 DNA sequence: TGTGCCAGCAGTTTCCTTAGATATGGCTACACCTTC.

The rearrangement links TRBV25-1 to TRBJ2-2; 7 bases line up with TRBD2. This CDR3 comprises 13 residues. Germline V lookup: CDR1 MGHDK, CDR2 SYGVNS. Losses at the gene ends were 8 bases for V and 9 bases for J; bases not matched to a gene: 9. The CDR3 bases are TGTGCCAGCTGTAGCCGGGGGGACTGGGAGCTGTTTTTT. Protein: CASCSRGDWELFF.